This T cell receptor beta chain stems from a study of shared clonotypes between healthy human individuals. Study-wide results and limits: The study found lower generation probabilities in non-shared clonotypes than in those shared by all four donors. Researchers found naive subsets generally carried larger estimated richness than memory subsets.

Sequenced by immunoSEQ multiplex PCR; TCRdb stores in-frame clones only, minus some. The sample lists 2 million to 2.5 million clones, 90% to 97% occurring once. In this sample, this clone turned up once. No antigen is known for it. This CDR3 spans 15 amino acids. V was pared by 3 bases and J by 1 base, with 11 bases between. The germline gives CDR1 SGHRS, CDR2 YFSETQ. The receptor's source is a man aged 18 to 29 in good health. The specimen was naive CD4+ T cells sorted from blood. Subset meaning: CD45RA+ positively selected. This chain links TRBV5-1 with TRBJ1-5; D perhaps matches TRBD1 (5 bases). CDR3 nucleotide sequence: TGCGCCAGCAGCTGGGACGGTGGGAGCAATCAGCCCCAGCATTTT. It translates to CASSWDGGSNQPQHF.